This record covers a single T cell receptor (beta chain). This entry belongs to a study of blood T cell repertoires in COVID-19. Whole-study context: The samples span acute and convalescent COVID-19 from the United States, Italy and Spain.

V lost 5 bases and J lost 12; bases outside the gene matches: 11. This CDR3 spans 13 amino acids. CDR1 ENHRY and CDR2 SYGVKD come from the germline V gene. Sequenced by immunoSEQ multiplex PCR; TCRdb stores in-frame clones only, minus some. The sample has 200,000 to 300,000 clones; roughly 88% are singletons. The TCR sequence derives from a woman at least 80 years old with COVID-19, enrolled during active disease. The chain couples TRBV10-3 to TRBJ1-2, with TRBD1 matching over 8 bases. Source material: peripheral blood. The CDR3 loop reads CAISRSGTGKDTF. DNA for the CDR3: TGTGCCATCAGTAGATCCGGGACAGGAAAGGACACCTTC.